This TCR beta chain was sequenced for a study of blood T cell repertoires in COVID-19. The CDR3 spans 15 residues. The germline V gene encodes CDR1 GTSNPN and CDR2 SVGIG (reference sequence). V gave up 0 bases and J gave up 8 bases; unmatched junction bases: 6. Profiling relied on immunoSEQ multiplex PCR, and the TCRdb table lists in-frame clones only, not all of them. Of about 170,000 clones in the sample, 82% were seen once. The V gene is TRBV30, the J gene TRBJ1-6, with 8 bases aligning to TRBD1. The receptor's source is a woman between 70 and 85 years old with acute or convalescent COVID-19. Sequenced sample: peripheral blood. CDR3 loop: CAWSVLQGADSPLHF. CDR3 DNA sequence: TGTGCCTGGAGTGTACTTCAGGGGGCGGATTCACCCCTCCACTTT.